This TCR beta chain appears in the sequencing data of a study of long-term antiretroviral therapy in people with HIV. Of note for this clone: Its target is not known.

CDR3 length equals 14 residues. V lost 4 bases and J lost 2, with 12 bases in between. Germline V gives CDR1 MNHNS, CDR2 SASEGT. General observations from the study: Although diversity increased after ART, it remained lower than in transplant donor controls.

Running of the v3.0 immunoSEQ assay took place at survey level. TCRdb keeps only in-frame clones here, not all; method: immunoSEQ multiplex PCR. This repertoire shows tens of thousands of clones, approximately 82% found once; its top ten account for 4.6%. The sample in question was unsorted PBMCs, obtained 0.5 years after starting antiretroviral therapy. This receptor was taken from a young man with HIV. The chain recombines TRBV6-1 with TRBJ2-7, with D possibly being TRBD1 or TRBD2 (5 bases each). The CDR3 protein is CASSGEGPTYEQYF. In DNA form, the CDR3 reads TGTGCCAGCAGTGGAGAGGGGCCGACCTACGAGCAGTACTTC.